The clone carrying this T cell receptor beta chain showed up many times. As yet, its antigen is unknown. This specimen belongs to a study of T-cell reconstitution after alpha-beta-depleted transplantation in children. General study findings and limits: After one year, T-cell counts and TCRbeta diversity mostly came from new T cells.

The V and J ends lost 5 bases and 0 bases respectively, with 10 bases between them. The germline V gene encodes CDR1 MDHEN and CDR2 SYDVKM. The CDR3 contains 14 residues. Unique molecular identifiers were built into the TCRbeta library. Via MiXCR, TCRdb re-called the PCR reads, giving one row per CDR3 protein. The sample records 200,000 to 250,000 distinct CDR3 sequences, approximately 6.9% being singletons. The clonotype comes from a boy younger than 10 with acute lymphoblastic leukemia, due to receive a stem cell transplant. This rearrangement joins TRBV28 to TRBJ2-5, with unresolved D. The material was PBMCs, obtained before TCRalphabeta/CD19-depleted stem cell transplant. The CDR3 bases are TGTGCCAGCAGTGTAATCACGGACCAAGAGACCCAGTACTTC. Translation gives CASSVITDQETQYF.